The rows below give T cell receptor beta chains drawn from one sample of a study of CD8 T cells in ankylosing spondylitis. TCRdb ran MiXCR on the 5' RACE reads and lists one entry per CDR3 protein. The data contain fewer than 35,000 distinct CDR3 sequences, roughly 33% of them seen just once; the ten biggest clones take up 45% to 55%. The sequencing input was synovial fluid, either unsorted or a sorted T cell fraction (not recorded which). Receptors were obtained from a male donor with ankylosing spondylitis. CDR3s leave out the opening cysteine and the closing phenylalanine or tryptophan.

v_call | cdr3_length | cdr3_aa
TRBV14 | 13 | ASCQPTGPLVGYT
TRBV18 | 14 | ASSPPSREGLDEQF
TRBV18 | 10 | ASSGGGFGQF
TRBV5-6 | 11 | ASSGGDDYGYT
TRBV6-2/TRBV6-3 | 13 | ASSERTSGLYEQY
TRBV28 | 12 | ASSKGLRTDTQY
TRBV5-4 | 11 | ASSFRDNNEQF
TRBV29-1 | 10 | SVLVRDYEQY
TRBV12-3/TRBV12-4 | 11 | ASGLAVYNEQF
TRBV15 | 12 | ATSQLEERGEQY
TRBV3-1 | 12 | ASSHHGRNTEAF
TRBV12-3/TRBV12-4 | 15 | ASRLRGSGREGDTQY
TRBV27 | 11 | ASRLISTDTQY
TRBV6-4 | 12 | ASSDQTETDTQY
TRBV12-3/TRBV12-4 | 14 | ASSTRQGPTNEKLF
TRBV4-2 | 15 | ASSQEEAPTGNTEAF
TRBV5-4 | 13 | ASSSGQGAQETQY
TRBV3-1 | 13 | ASSPHGGRTGELF
TRBV10-1 | 13 | ASSETTGVENIQY
TRBV2 | 14 | ASSEMAGGHYNERF
TRBV20-1 | 14 | CAWRYRDSYQETQY
TRBV7-8 | 11 | ASSLAPITEAF